The 13 T cell receptor beta chains listed next were all sequenced from one sample in a study of blood T cell repertoires in COVID-19. Assay: immunoSEQ multiplex PCR; the TCRdb copy retains only in-frame clones and omits some. Among fewer than 250,000 clones listed, 80% to 85% were seen once. The sequenced sample consisted of peripheral blood. The receptors here all came from a woman aged 80 or over with COVID-19, enrolled during active disease.

CDR3 sequence reads: CASSFRRPRRSTGELFF. The CDR3, as DNA: TGTGCCAGCAGCTTTCGACGACCGAGGCGCTCCACCGGGGAGCTGTTTTTT. This sequence joins TRBV3-1 (or the pseudogene TRBV3-2) and TRBJ2-2; no clear D. The CDR3 is 17 amino acids. Germline V gene data show CDR1 as LGHDT and CDR2 as YNNKEL (reference sequence). V lost 5 bases and J lost 4, with 20 bases in between.

The genes are TRBV6-6 and TRBJ2-2, with 11 bases aligning to TRBD2. The V gene end was trimmed by 5 bases and the J gene end by 7 bases; junction bases not matched to a gene: 3. The CDR3 sequence is 14 residues long. CDR1 is MNHNY and CDR2 is SVGAGI in the germline V gene (reference sequence). CDR3 region: CASSHTSGGGELFF. The CDR3 coding sequence is TGTGCCAGCAGTCACACTAGCGGGGGCGGGGAGCTGTTTTTT.

This rearrangement joins TRBV28 to TRBJ1-5; 9 bases fit TRBD1. V lost 7 bases to trimming and J lost 4 bases; unmatched junction nucleotides: 11. Germline V gene data show CDR1 as MDHEN and CDR2 as SYDVKM. The CDR3 has 16 residues. The CDR3 region is CASNNPGQGTNQPQHF. The DNA of the CDR3 is TGTGCCAGCAACAATCCGGGACAGGGAACTAATCAGCCCCAGCATTTT.

The sample holds one count of this clone. The chain links TRBV7-9 to TRBJ1-1; D unclear. The CDR3 is made up of 11 amino acids. The germline V gene encodes CDR1 SEHNR and CDR2 FQNEAQ (reference sequence). Trimming took off 3 bases at V and 7 bases at J, with 6 bases between the two ends. DNA of the CDR3: TGTGCCAGCAGCTTCGGGGATGAAGCTTTCTTT. It codes for CASSFGDEAFF.

The genes are TRBV29-1 and TRBJ2-2, with 12 bases matching TRBD1. The junction had 2 bases not matched to a gene; V was cut back by 0 bases and J by 0 bases. Germline loops: CDR1 SQVTM, CDR2 ANQGSEA. The CDR3 spans 17 residues. CDR3 sequence: CSVEEGTGGTNTGELFF. The CDR3 nucleotides read TGCAGCGTTGAAGAGGGGACAGGGGGCACGAACACCGGGGAGCTGTTTTTT.

This sequence joins TRBV20-1 and TRBJ1-4; D might be TRBD1 (5 bases). The germline CDR1 and CDR2 sequences are DFQATT and SNEGSKA (reference sequence). The CDR3 contains 15 residues. Trimming cost V 3 bases and J 6 bases, with 17 bases left between them. The CDR3 here is CSASKGPREDEKLFF. The CDR3 DNA is TGCAGTGCTAGTAAGGGGCCCCGGGAGGATGAAAAACTGTTTTTT.

This clone was found a few times. The rearrangement uses TRBV30 and TRBJ1-1; TRBD1 aligns across 10 bases. With V trimmed by 3 bases and J by 5 bases, 9 bases remained unmatched. The germline CDR1 and CDR2 sequences are GTSNPN and SVGIG (reference sequence). There are 15 residues in the CDR3. The CDR3 DNA reads as TGTGCCTGGAGCCCGGGACAGGGGCTACGGACTGAAGCTTTCTTT. Translation: CAWSPGQGLRTEAFF. The complete variable domain, with remaining parts taken from reference TRBV30 and TRBJ1-1, reads SQTIHQWPATLVQPVGSPLSLECTVEGTSNPNLYWYRQAAGRGLQLLFYSVGIGQISSEVPQNLSASRPQDRQFILSSKKLLLSDSGFYLCAWSPGQGLRTEAFFGQGTRLTVV.

V usage is TRBV6-5 and J usage is TRBJ1-1; 8 positions agree with TRBD1. Germline assignment: CDR1 MNHEY and CDR2 SVGAGI. The CDR3 covers 15 residues. J gave up 1 base and V 2 bases, and 3 bases lay outside the gene matches. The CDR3, as DNA: TGTGCCAGCAGTTACGGCGGACAGGGGAACACTGAAGCTTTCTTT. This codes for CASSYGGQGNTEAFF.

CDR3 nucleotides: TGTGCCAGCAGCTTAGTGGGGGCCGAGGGAGAAAAACTGTTTTTT. Translation gives CASSLVGAEGEKLFF. The chain combines TRBV11-2 with TRBJ1-4; TRBD1 might be the D (6 bases). This CDR3 has 15 amino acids. V was cut by 1 base and J by 8 bases, with 14 bases left in between. The germline V gene has CDR1 SGHAT and CDR2 FQNNGV.

The rearrangement joins TRBV4-3 to TRBJ2-7, with TRBD1 matching 10 bases. The V gene end was trimmed by 4 bases and the J gene end by 0 bases; junction bases not matched to a gene: 0. Germline V lookup: CDR1 LGHNA, CDR2 YSLEER. This CDR3 spans 14 amino acids. The CDR3 loop is CASSRDRGSYEQYF. CDR3 coding DNA: TGCGCCAGCAGCCGGGACAGGGGCTCCTACGAGCAGTACTTC.

The chain is built from TRBV5-4 and TRBJ2-5, with D tentatively TRBD2 (6 bases). The germline gives CDR1 SGHNT, CDR2 YYREEE (reference sequence). V gave up 4 bases and J gave up 5 bases, with 18 bases separating them. The CDR3 contains 15 residues. The CDR3 region is CASSPRGGDVETQYF. As DNA, the CDR3 is TGTGCCAGCAGCCCCCGTGGAGGGGATGTTGAGACCCAGTACTTC.

The chain has TRBV29-1 and TRBJ1-1; D is uncertain. CDR1 is SQVTM, CDR2 ANQGSEA, per germline. Trimming removed 0 bases at V and 5 bases at J, with 10 bases between. The CDR3 totals 13 residues. The CDR3 nucleotides are TGCAGCGTTGAAGATCTTCGGGAAACTGAAGCTTTCTTT. This translates into CSVEDLRETEAFF.

Only one count was recorded for this clone. V and J are TRBV5-1 and TRBJ1-1; D may be TRBD1 (6 bases). The V end lost 4 bases, the J end lost 4 bases, and 11 bases lay between the germline ends. Germline V lookup: CDR1 SGHRS, CDR2 YFSETQ. The length of the CDR3 is 13 residues. The CDR3 sequence: CASSKQGSTEAFF. The CDR3 DNA is TGCGCCAGCAGCAAACAGGGTAGCACTGAAGCTTTCTTT. The whole variable domain, filled in from reference TRBV5-1 and TRBJ1-1, reads KAGVTQTPRYLIKTRGQQVTLSCSPISGHRSVSWYQQTPGQGLQFLFEYFSETQRNKGNFPGRFSGRQFSNSRSEMNVSTLELGDSALYLCASSKQGSTEAFFGQGTRLTVV.